The 29 T cell receptor beta chains below come from one sample, sequenced in a study of cytomegalovirus exposure and HLA in healthy donors (dated by TCRdb to the late 2010s). Libraries were constructed by the immunoSEQ multiplex PCR assay. The multiplex PCR relied on a mix of 60 forward primers for TCR Vbeta segments and 13 reverse primers for TCR Jbeta segments. In its TCRdb copy, this immuneACCESS table keeps in-frame sequences only and misses some clones. Where compared with another copy, unresolved V genes explain less than half of these, and the others have no known cause. The sample table contains 200,000 to 250,000 clones; only one count was recorded for roughly 80% of them. The top ten hold roughly 16% of the sample. Sequenced input: PBMCs. The receptors were sampled from a man aged 40-55 years in good health and CMV-seronegative.

The genes are TRBV4-1 and TRBJ1-1; 7 bases match TRBD1. Looked up from germline, CDR1 is MGHRA and CDR2 is YSYEKL. J lost 1 base, V lost 1 base, and 3 bases had no gene match. CDR3 length: 15 residues. The CDR3 coding sequence is TGCGCCAGCAGCCAAGCACGGACAGGGAACACTGAAGCTTTCTTT. Residues: CASSQARTGNTEAFF.

This rearrangement joins TRBV7-2 to TRBJ2-7; TRBD2 matches at 9 bases. From germline, CDR1 is SGHTA and CDR2 FQGNSA. Trimming removed 7 bases from V and 5 bases from J; junction bases left unmatched: 12. The CDR3 has 15 residues. CDR3 sequence reads: CASTPPAGGRHEQYF. The CDR3 DNA is TGTGCCAGCACCCCCCCGGCGGGAGGGCGCCACGAGCAGTACTTC.

CDR3 region: CATRPGLAGDTGELFF. The DNA of the CDR3 is TGCGCCACCCGGCCGGGACTAGCGGGGGACACCGGGGAGCTGTTTTTT. The chain carries TRBV5-1 and TRBJ2-2; 14 positions agree with TRBD2. This CDR3 is 16 amino acids long. Germline CDR1 reads SGHRS; CDR2 reads YFSETQ. The V gene end was trimmed by 9 bases and the J gene end by 3 bases; junction bases not matched to a gene: 7.

This clone was seen a single time. The rearrangement joins TRBV5-5 to TRBJ1-5; 11 bases align to TRBD1. Germline CDR1 is SGHKS and CDR2 is YYEKEE (reference sequence). J lost 6 bases, V lost 7 bases, and 6 bases had no gene match. The CDR3 is 14 amino acids. Here the CDR3 reads CASSRTGGVQPQHF. As DNA, the CDR3 is TGTGCCAGCTCCCGGACAGGGGGCGTTCAGCCCCAGCATTTT.

This chain uses TRBV5-1 with TRBJ2-1, with D tentatively TRBD2 (7 bases). CDR3 length: 14 residues. The V and J ends lost 1 base and 7 bases respectively, with 12 bases between them. The germline V gene has CDR1 SGHRS and CDR2 YFSETQ. CDR3 DNA sequence: TGCGCCAGCAGCTTGAGGGGGAGGGGTAATGAGCAGTTCTTC. Translated: CASSLRGRGNEQFF.

Ten or more counts support this clone. This chain links TRBV6-5 with TRBJ1-1; 8 positions agree with TRBD1. The CDR3 loop spans 13 amino acids. Germline CDR1 reads MNHEY; CDR2 reads SVGAGI. The ends lost 6 bases at V and 8 bases at J; junction bases unmatched: 8. This chain's CDR3 is CASSHRDRLEAFF. The CDR3 coding sequence is TGTGCCAGCAGCCACCGGGACAGGTTAGAAGCTTTCTTT.

The V gene is TRBV15, the J gene TRBJ1-5; 7 bases are shared with TRBD1. The CDR3 runs to 14 residues. Germline-derived CDR1 and CDR2 are LNHNV and YYDKDF (reference sequence). The trim removed 5 bases at V and 2 bases at J, leaving 3 bases unmatched. The DNA of the CDR3 is TGTGCCACCAGCTCTGACAGGGGCAATCAGCCCCAGCATTTT. It translates to CATSSDRGNQPQHF.

This chain links TRBV18 with TRBJ2-2, with D possibly being TRBD2 (6 bases). Trimming pared 0 bases from V and 2 bases from J, leaving 10 bases between. Per germline, CDR1 KGHSH and CDR2 LQKENI. This CDR3 is 16 amino acids long. The CDR3 sequence is CASSPPGGINTGELFF. The DNA of the CDR3 is TGTGCCAGCTCACCACCGGGCGGGATAAACACCGGGGAGCTGTTTTTT.

The chain combines TRBV7-3 with TRBJ2-3, with 9 bases aligning to TRBD2. The CDR3 runs to 15 residues. Germline CDR1 SGHTA, CDR2 FQGTGA. J was trimmed by 0 bases and V by 5 bases; bases with no gene match: 3. CDR3 DNA sequence: TGTGCCAGCAGCCGCGGGGGGGCTAGCACAGATACGCAGTATTTT. This encodes CASSRGGASTDTQYF.

This clone was detected only a few times. The chain recombines TRBV7-8 with TRBJ1-2, with 7 bases aligning to TRBD1. This CDR3 region has 14 residues. Trimming at V came to 3 bases and at J to 4 bases, leaving 5 bases not matched to a gene. Germline V CDR1 and CDR2: SGHVS, FQNEAQ. The CDR3 protein is CASSFLDRRYGYTF. For the CDR3, the DNA is TGTGCCAGCAGCTTCCTGGACAGGCGCTATGGCTACACCTTC.

The chain links TRBV5-1 to TRBJ1-4, with 9 bases lining up with TRBD1. The CDR3 contains 17 residues. From germline, CDR1 is SGHRS and CDR2 YFSETQ. Trimming removed 1 base from V and 5 bases from J; junction bases left unmatched: 9. This CDR3 is CASSLFMSTGGNEKLFF. For the CDR3, the DNA is TGCGCCAGCAGCTTGTTTATGTCGACAGGGGGGAATGAAAAACTGTTTTTT. The whole variable domain, filled in from reference TRBV5-1 and TRBJ1-4, reads KAGVTQTPRYLIKTRGQQVTLSCSPISGHRSVSWYQQTPGQGLQFLFEYFSETQRNKGNFPGRFSGRQFSNSRSEMNVSTLELGDSALYLCASSLFMSTGGNEKLFFGSGTQLSVL.

The CDR3 DNA is TGTGCAAGTCGCTTATCCCCGGGACAGCAAGAGACCCAGTACTTC. Amino acids: CASRLSPGQQETQYF. The chain has TRBV12-2 and TRBJ2-5; the D call of TRBD1 is as the table states it, not checked on the DNA. TRBV12-2 is a pseudogene segment. This CDR3 has 15 amino acids.

This clone was observed a single time. CDR3 amino acids: CANLTPGRAGIGTEAFF. CDR3 in DNA: TGTGCCAACCTAACACCGGGCAGGGCCGGCATTGGAACTGAAGCTTTCTTT. The chain combines TRBV6-7 with TRBJ1-1; weak D call: TRBD1 (5 bases). TRBV6-7 is sorted into the ORF group, with uncertain function. There are 17 residues in the CDR3. Between the trimmed V and J ends, which lost 10 bases and 5 bases, there was a span of 29 bases.

The rearrangement links TRBV28 to TRBJ1-4; the D is unclear. V lost 6 bases to trimming and J lost 7 bases, with 9 bases between them. The CDR3 has 12 residues. Per the germline V gene, CDR1 is MDHEN and CDR2 is SYDVKM. This CDR3 is CASRQSSEKLFF. The CDR3 coding sequence is TGTGCCAGCAGGCAATCGAGTGAAAAACTGTTTTTT.

This clone appeared many times. V usage is TRBV7-9 and J usage is TRBJ1-5, with TRBD1 identical over 7 bases. Germline lookup yields CDR1 SEHNR and CDR2 FQNEAQ (reference sequence). CDR3 length: 16 residues. The V segment lost 2 bases and the J segment 6 bases; nucleotides outside the gene matches: 10. CDR3 nucleotides: TGTGCCAGCAGCTTAACCACCGGGACAGTTCTTCAGCCCCAGCATTTT. It codes for CASSLTTGTVLQPQHF.

The V and J genes are TRBV10-3 and TRBJ1-5, with 7 positions matching TRBD1. This CDR3 spans 14 amino acids. CDR1 and CDR2 (germline): ENHRY, SYGVKD. V lost 2 bases and J lost 3; bases outside the gene matches: 1. As DNA, the CDR3 is TGTGCCATCAGTGAGGGACAGGTCAATCAGCCCCAGCATTTT. Its translation is CAISEGQVNQPQHF.

The chain links TRBV16 to TRBJ2-3; no clear D gene. V was shortened by 1 base and J by 3 bases, with 5 bases between the two germline ends. This CDR3 spans 13 amino acids. CDR1 is KGHSY and CDR2 is FQNENV in the germline V gene. This CDR3 reads CASSQLSTDTQYF. The CDR3 DNA follows: TGTGCCAGCAGCCAATTGAGTACAGATACGCAGTATTTT. The whole variable domain, remainder taken from reference TRBV16 and TRBJ2-3, is GEEVAQTPKHLVRGEGQKAKLYCAPIKGHSYVFWYQQVLKNEFKFLISFQNENVFDETGMPKERFSAKCLPNSPCSLEIQATKLEDSAVYFCASSQLSTDTQYFGPGTRLTVL.

V usage is TRBV6-1 and J usage is TRBJ1-5, with no clear D. The CDR3 runs 16 residues. V lost 1 base, J lost 0 bases, and 10 bases lay in between. Germline loops: CDR1 MNHNS, CDR2 SASEGT. The CDR3 bases are TGTGCCAGCAGTGAAGTCAGATACTATAGCAATCAGCCCCAGCATTTT. Residues: CASSEVRYYSNQPQHF.

Notes on this clone: The same CDR3 is also encoded by other DNA sequences in this sample. This chain uses TRBV19 with TRBJ1-2; possibly TRBD1 for D (6 bases). The CDR3 length is 13 residues. Germline V gives CDR1 LNHDA, CDR2 SQIVND (reference sequence). Trimming took off 3 bases at V and 6 bases at J, with 11 bases between the two ends. The CDR3 protein is CASSISRGNGYTF. The CDR3 DNA is TGTGCCAGTAGTATTTCCAGGGGTAATGGCTACACCTTC.

On this clone itself: The same CDR3 arises from other DNA sequences in this sample as well. The chain combines TRBV15 with TRBJ1-1, with TRBD1 matching over 10 bases. CDR1 LNHNV and CDR2 YYDKDF come from the germline V gene (reference sequence). The CDR3 is made up of 15 amino acids. The J segment lost 5 bases and the V segment lost 3 bases, leaving 6 bases of the junction unmatched. This CDR3 is CATSRGQGKDTEAFF. CDR3 nucleotides: TGTGCCACCAGCAGGGGACAGGGGAAGGATACTGAAGCTTTCTTT.

The chain employs TRBV18 and TRBJ2-4, with D maybe TRBD2 (6 bases). The CDR3 length is 15 residues. CDR1 is KGHSH and CDR2 is LQKENI in the germline V gene. V was pared by 0 bases and J by 1 base, with 7 bases between. CDR3 in DNA: TGTGCCAGCTCACCACCGGGGGGTGCCAAAAACATTCAGTACTTC. The encoded protein is CASSPPGGAKNIQYF.

V and J are TRBV7-9 and TRBJ1-1; D gene unclear. The V and J ends lost 2 bases and 4 bases respectively, with 5 bases between them. Germline assignment: CDR1 SEHNR and CDR2 FQNEAQ (reference sequence). This CDR3 spans 12 amino acids. The CDR3 nucleotides read TGTGCCAGCAGCTTAAGCGGCACTGAAGCTTTCTTT. It translates to CASSLSGTEAFF. Complete variable domain (other parts from reference TRBV7-9 and TRBJ1-1): DTGVSQNPRHKITKRGQNVTFRCDPISEHNRLYWYRQTLGQGPEFLTYFQNEAQLEKSRLLSDRFSAERPKGSFSTLEIQRTEQGDSAMYLCASSLSGTEAFFGQGTRLTVV.

The chain employs TRBV28 and TRBJ2-5, with a tentative D call TRBD1 (6 bases). Judging by the DNA end, TRBJ2-7 fits better; the J call may be wrong. The V gene's germline CDR1 is MDHEN and CDR2 SYDVKM. CDR3 length: 14 amino acids. CDR3 in amino acids: CASSHGQSLYEQYF. CDR3 nucleotides: TGTGCCAGCAGTCATGGACAGTCCCTCTACGAGCAGTACTTC.

The sample holds a few counts of this clone. The V gene is TRBV19, the J gene TRBJ1-1; tentative D call: TRBD1 (5 bases). Germline loops: CDR1 LNHDA, CDR2 SQIVND (reference sequence). This CDR3 comprises 14 residues. V dropped 3 bases and J dropped 5 bases, with 13 bases sitting between them. CDR3 sequence: CASSIGGVMTEAFF. CDR3 coding DNA: TGTGCCAGTAGTATCGGGGGAGTTATGACTGAAGCTTTCTTT. The full variable domain, with the rest looked up from reference TRBV19 and TRBJ1-1, is DGGITQSPKYLFRKEGQNVTLSCEQNLNHDAMYWYRQDPGQGLRLIYYSQIVNDFQKGDIAEGYSVSREKKESFPLTVTSAQKNPTAFYLCASSIGGVMTEAFFGQGTRLTVV.

V usage is TRBV5-6 and J usage is TRBJ1-2; D uncertain. V was trimmed by 4 bases and J by 2 bases, leaving 15 bases between them. Germline CDR1 reads SGHDT; CDR2 reads YYEEEE. This CDR3 region has 15 residues. The CDR3 is CASSEPLGQNYGYTF. The CDR3, as DNA: TGTGCCAGCAGCGAGCCGTTGGGCCAGAACTATGGCTACACCTTC. Full variable domain (rest looked up from reference TRBV5-6 and TRBJ1-2): DAGVTQSPTHLIKTRGQQVTLRCSPKSGHDTVSWYQQALGQGPQFIFQYYEEEERQRGNFPDRFSGHQFPNYSSELNVNALLLGDSALYLCASSEPLGQNYGYTFGSGTRLTVV.

The chain has TRBV6-6 and TRBJ2-3, with D tentatively TRBD2 (7 bases). This CDR3 is 15 amino acids long. The V gene's germline CDR1 is MNHNY and CDR2 SVGAGI (reference sequence). V was cut by 2 bases and J by 3 bases, with 12 bases left in between. The CDR3 sequence: CASSYDGGQTDTQYF. CDR3 sequence (DNA): TGTGCCAGCAGTTACGACGGGGGGCAGACAGATACGCAGTATTTT.

V and J are TRBV14 and TRBJ1-1; D uncertain. Germline assignment: CDR1 SGHDN and CDR2 FVKESK. Trimming shortened V by 4 bases and J by 1 base, and 7 bases separated the two germline ends. The CDR3 spans 13 residues. The CDR3 here is CASSRTANTEAFF. In DNA, the CDR3 is TGTGCCAGCAGCCGGACTGCGAACACTGAAGCTTTCTTT.

This chain links TRBV19 with TRBJ1-5; D remains ambiguous. The germline gives CDR1 LNHDA, CDR2 SQIVND (reference sequence). CDR3 size: 15 residues. Trimming shortened V by 5 bases and J by 3 bases, and 14 bases separated the two germline ends. CDR3 region: CASSPWGGNNQPQHF. CDR3 in DNA: TGTGCCAGTAGTCCCTGGGGAGGGAACAATCAGCCCCAGCATTTT.

V is TRBV5-4 and J is TRBJ2-3, with 10 nucleotides matching TRBD2. With 5 bases clipped from V and 3 bases from J, the junction kept 6 bases outside the gene matches. The CDR3 is made up of 15 amino acids. Germline values: CDR1 SGHNT, CDR2 YYREEE (reference sequence). CDR3 residues: CASSSPSGGTDTQYF. In DNA, the CDR3 is TGTGCCAGCAGTTCGCCTAGCGGGGGTACAGATACGCAGTATTTT.